The clone carrying this T cell receptor beta chain was seen ten or more times. The CDR3 covers 14 residues. In germline, CDR1 is KGHDR, CDR2 SFDVKD. After removal of 2 bases from V and 7 bases from J, the junction contained 2 bases not matched to a gene. Whoever was chosen for sequencing had shown CD8+CD57+ cell expansion by flow cytometry. This record belongs to a study of CD8+CD57+ T cells in acquired aplastic anemia. Study context: DNA from sorted CD4+ and CD8+ cells averaged roughly 3.2 ug.

Genomic DNA templated the TCR beta VDJ and CDR3 profiling. Via MiXCR, TCRdb re-called the reads, giving one row per CDR3 protein. The table records some 150,000 distinct CDR3 sequences, approximately 52% of them present only once. The TCR originated in a human donor with aplastic anemia. Sequenced input: sorted CD4+, CD8+, or CD8+CD57+ T cells (not recorded which) from PBMCs. V and J are TRBV24-1 and TRBJ1-4; 8 nucleotides agree with TRBD1. The CDR3 is CATSDSGGGEKLFF. The CDR3 DNA is TGTGCCACCAGTGATTCAGGGGGCGGTGAAAAACTGTTTTTT.